These T cell receptor beta chains were read from a single sample in a study of blood T cell repertoires in COVID-19. Here immunoSEQ multiplex PCR was the method, and the copy in TCRdb shows in-frame clones only, minus some. The repertoire holds 300,000 or so clones, with 90% as singletons. Sequencing input: PBMCs or T cells enriched from blood (not recorded which). All receptors come from a man aged 60 to 69 who had recovered from COVID-19. The CDR3 runs from the conserved cysteine through the conserved F or W. The D gene is left open where the match is weak. The listing skips clone size in some rows; elsewhere it reads once, few, many or a size class.

J gene,V gene,D gene,clone size,CDR3 DNA,CDR3 protein
TRBJ2-7,TRBV5-5,-,-,TGTGCCAGCAGCTTGGTTCTCCACGAGCAGTACTTC,CASSLVLHEQYF
TRBJ1-6,TRBV7-9,TRBD1,-,TGTGCCAGCAGCTTAGCTACGGGACAGGGTAATTCACCCCTCCACTTT,CASSLATGQGNSPLHF
TRBJ1-2,TRBV5-6,TRBD1,-,TGTGCCAGCAGCCCGAGGGACAGGGGGTGGGGTAACTATGGCTACACCTTC,CASSPRDRGWGNYGYTF
TRBJ2-7,TRBV10-1,TRBD2,-,TGCGCCAGCAGTGCTAGCGGGAGAGGGCGCGAGCAGTACTTC,CASSASGRGREQYF
TRBJ1-2,TRBV27,TRBD1,-,TGTGCCAGCATGGGGGGGGACAGGGGAAAGGGCTACACCTTC,CASMGGDRGKGYTF
TRBJ1-5,TRBV19,TRBD1,-,TGTGCCAGTAGCCCTAGGGAGACAGGGTTGTATAGCAATCAGCCCCAGCATTTT,CASSPRETGLYSNQPQHF
TRBJ1-6,TRBV12-5,-,-,TGTGCTAGTGGTTTGGCCGAGTCTTACAATTCACCCCTCCACTTT,CASGLAESYNSPLHF
TRBJ2-2,TRBV29-1,TRBD2,-,TGCAGCGTTGCGGGGACTAGCGGGAGTTCTTTCGGGGAGCTGTTTTTT,CSVAGTSGSSFGELFF
TRBJ2-5,TRBV5-1,-,-,TGCGCCAGCAGCTTACGTGGGGCACAAGAGACCCAGTACTTC,CASSLRGAQETQYF
TRBJ1-6,TRBV18,-,once,TGTGCCAGCTCACCACCAGGTCGGGGTTCACCCCTCCACTTT,CASSPPGRGSPLHF
TRBJ2-7,TRBV27,-,few,TGTGCCAGCAGTCAGGGGTACGAGCAGTACTTC,CASSQGYEQYF
TRBJ2-3,TRBV5-4,TRBD2,-,TGTGCCAGCAGCTTGGGAGGCGGGGGGGCCACAGATACGCAGTATTTT,CASSLGGGGATDTQYF
TRBJ1-4,TRBV30,-,-,TGTGCCTGGCACGGGTATGGTGAAAAACTGTTTTTT,CAWHGYGEKLFF
TRBJ2-2,TRBV18,-,-,TGTGCCAGCTCACCCACAGGCATGCTACCCGCCGACACCGGGGAGCTGTTTTTT,CASSPTGMLPADTGELFF
TRBJ1-6,TRBV5-6,TRBD1,-,TGTGCCAGCAGCTGGGGACAGGGGATGGGTTCACCCCTCCACTTT,CASSWGQGMGSPLHF
TRBJ1-2,TRBV27,TRBD1,-,TGTGCCAGCAGTTGGGACCGACAGGGCTCAAATGGCTACACCTTC,CASSWDRQGSNGYTF
TRBJ1-5,TRBV19,-,-,TGTGCCAGTAGTTCTGCGCGCAATCAGCCCCAGCATTTT,CASSSARNQPQHF
TRBJ2-7,TRBV3-1/TRBV3-2,TRBD1,-,TGTGCCAGCAGGTCAGGGGGCGCTTACGAGCAGTACTTC,CASRSGGAYEQYF
TRBJ1-2,TRBV5-1,-,-,TGCGCCAGCAGCTTGGGTCAGTTAAACTATGGCTACACCTTC,CASSLGQLNYGYTF
TRBJ1-3,TRBV10-3,-,-,TGTGCCATCAGTGAACCGGGAAGAAACACCATATATTTT,CAISEPGRNTIYF
TRBJ2-1,TRBV5-4,TRBD1,few,TGTGCCAGCAGCTTGGGGACAGGGGGCTGGTTCGACAATGAGCAGTTCTTC,CASSLGTGGWFDNEQFF
TRBJ1-1,TRBV4-3,-,-,TGCGCCAGCAGCCAAGCCAGTGACACTGAAGCTTTCTTT,CASSQASDTEAFF
TRBJ1-5,TRBV10-2,-,-,TGCGCCAGCAGTGCGGGGTGGGTCCCCCGGGAGGAACAGCCCCAGCATTTT,CASSAGWVPREEQPQHF
TRBJ1-4,TRBV7-6,-,-,TGTGCCAGCAGTTACAACAGGGCTGAACTGTTTTTT,CASSYNRAELFF
TRBJ2-1,TRBV10-1,TRBD1,-,TGCGCCAGCAGCCGGGGACAGACCTACAATGAGCAGTTCTTC,CASSRGQTYNEQFF
TRBJ1-1,TRBV7-9,-,-,TGTGCCAGCAGCTTAGTGCGGTCGGTGAACACTGAAGCTTTCTTT,CASSLVRSVNTEAFF
TRBJ2-5,TRBV5-1,TRBD2,-,TGCGCCAGCAGTATTAGCGGGGAAGAGACCCAGTACTTC,CASSISGEETQYF
TRBJ2-3,TRBV11-2,-,-,TGTGCCAGTGGGCGGGGAACCACAGATACGCAGTATTTT,CASGRGTTDTQYF
TRBJ2-7,TRBV10-2,TRBD1,-,TGCGCCAGCAGTGAGTCGGACAGGGACTACGAGCAGTACTTC,CASSESDRDYEQYF
TRBJ2-1,TRBV3-1/TRBV3-2,-,-,TGTGCCAGCAGCCAAACCTACCGGGGTGGAAATGAGCAGTTCTTC,CASSQTYRGGNEQFF
TRBJ2-7,TRBV18,TRBD1,-,TGTGCCAGCTCATTTACCGGGACAGGGGAGACCTACGAGCAGTACTTC,CASSFTGTGETYEQYF
TRBJ2-5,TRBV4-1,TRBD2,-,TGCGCCAGCAGCCAGCGCCCAGCGGGAGGGCCGGAGGAGACCCAGTACTTC,CASSQRPAGGPEETQYF
TRBJ2-1,TRBV19,TRBD2,-,TGTGCCAGTTCCTCACGACTAGCGGGAGGGCTTCCCTACAATGAGCAGTTCTTC,CASSSRLAGGLPYNEQFF
TRBJ2-7,TRBV19,-,-,TGTGCCAGTAGTATAGGGCAGGGGAACTACGAGCAGTACTTC,CASSIGQGNYEQYF
TRBJ1-2,TRBV7-2,-,-,TGTGCCAGCAGCTTCGGACAGATCTACACCTTC,CASSFGQIYTF
TRBJ2-5,TRBV7-9,TRBD2,-,TGTGCCAGCAGCTTAGGGACTAGCGGGAGCGAGACCCAGTACTTC,CASSLGTSGSETQYF
TRBJ2-3,TRBV10-1,-,-,TGCGCCAGCAGTGAGAACTTCGAGGGAGATACGCAGTATTTT,CASSENFEGDTQYF
TRBJ2-2,TRBV7-2,-,-,TGTGCCAGCAGCTTACAGTTTTGGCCGCGGGGCGGGGAGCTGTTTTTT,CASSLQFWPRGGELFF
TRBJ2-7,TRBV6-2/TRBV6-3,-,-,TGTGCCAGCAGTGGTCCTCGGAGTCCCTACGAGCAGTACTTC,CASSGPRSPYEQYF
TRBJ2-1,TRBV19,TRBD1,-,TGTGCCAGTCGGGGGACAGGGAATGTTCCGGGAAAGTTCTTC,CASRGTGNVPGKFF
TRBJ2-1,TRBV11-2,TRBD2,-,TGTGCCAGCAGCTTAGATCTGTGGTCGGGACTACCCTCCTACAATGAGCAGTTCTTC,CASSLDLWSGLPSYNEQFF
TRBJ2-1,TRBV6-2/TRBV6-3,TRBD2,once,TGTGCCAGCAGTCGACTAGCGGGGAGCTCCTACAATGAGCAGTTCTTC,CASSRLAGSSYNEQFF
TRBJ2-3,TRBV19,TRBD2,-,TGTGCCAGTAGTAGGGGATCGGGGGGGAGCACAGATACGCAGTATTTT,CASSRGSGGSTDTQYF